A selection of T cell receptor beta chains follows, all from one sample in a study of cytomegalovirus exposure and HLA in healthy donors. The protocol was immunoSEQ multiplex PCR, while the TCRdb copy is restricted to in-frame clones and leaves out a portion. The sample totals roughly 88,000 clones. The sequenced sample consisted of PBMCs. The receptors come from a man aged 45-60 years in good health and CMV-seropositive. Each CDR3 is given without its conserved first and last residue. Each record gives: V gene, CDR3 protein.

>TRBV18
ASSPGSRQPQH
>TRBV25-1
ASRFAGFEQY
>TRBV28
ASTRSTVGIQY
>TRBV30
AWNSGEQAF
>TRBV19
ASSIGDTYGYT
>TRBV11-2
ASSSKIPDTQY
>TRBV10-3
AISENRDNYGYT
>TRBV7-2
ASRSLEADTQY
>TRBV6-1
ASSDPISGGTGTEAF
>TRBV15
ATSRDRVQPQH
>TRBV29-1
SVRDTEAF
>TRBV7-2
ASSFGRQLANYGYT
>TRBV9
ASSAGANTEAF
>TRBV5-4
ASSPGQLDSPLH
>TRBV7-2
ASSFPAGELF
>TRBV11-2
ASSRSYEQY
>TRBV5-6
ASSPSGVQGLWGYT
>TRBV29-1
SGDSGFTDTQY
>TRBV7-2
ASSLGTMWQYRDTQY
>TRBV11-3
ASSLSPDGYT
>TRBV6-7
ASDPRGTPNYGYT
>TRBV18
ASSPPSGRYEQY
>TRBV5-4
ASSFSRRTEAF
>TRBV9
ASRGSTGELF
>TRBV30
AWSQGQGYQPQH
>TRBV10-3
ATGDANTGELF
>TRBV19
ASSIRPSVNTEAF
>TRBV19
ASSVTGGYEQY
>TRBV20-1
SANRGNEQF
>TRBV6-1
ASSEGTGGGQPQH
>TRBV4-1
ASSQNIPGELF
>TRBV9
ASSPQGYGYT
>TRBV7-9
ASSLARRLGGGSQY
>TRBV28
ASSSTNVAVYGYT
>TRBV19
ASSRVNGVYGYT
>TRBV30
ACNRGRTEPQH
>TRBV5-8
ASSPTGADEKLF
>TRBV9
ASSEGLAGHEQY
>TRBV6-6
ASSPSGTGITGELF
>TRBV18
ASSVPGELF
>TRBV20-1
SARVGYEQY
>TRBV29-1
SVLGDSSYEQY
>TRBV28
ASYTGGRLSYNEQF
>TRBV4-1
ASSQPLGRGTEAF
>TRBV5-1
ASSFGTSGGTDTQY
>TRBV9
ASSVGTGSRSGNTIY